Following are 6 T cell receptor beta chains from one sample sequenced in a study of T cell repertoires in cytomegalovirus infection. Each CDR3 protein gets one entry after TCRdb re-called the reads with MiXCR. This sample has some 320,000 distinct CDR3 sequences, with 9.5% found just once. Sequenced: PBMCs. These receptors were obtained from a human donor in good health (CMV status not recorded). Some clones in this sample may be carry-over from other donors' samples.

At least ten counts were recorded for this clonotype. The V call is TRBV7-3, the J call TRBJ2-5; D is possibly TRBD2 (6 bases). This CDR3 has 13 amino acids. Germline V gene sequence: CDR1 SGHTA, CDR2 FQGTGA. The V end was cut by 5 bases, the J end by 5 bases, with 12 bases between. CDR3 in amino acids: CASSPGGTETQYF. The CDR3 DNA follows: TGTGCCAGCAGCCCCGGGGGTACTGAGACCCAGTACTTC.

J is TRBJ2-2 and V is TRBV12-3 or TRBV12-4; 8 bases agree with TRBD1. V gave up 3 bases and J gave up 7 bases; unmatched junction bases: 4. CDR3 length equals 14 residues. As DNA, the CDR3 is TGTGCCAGCAGTTTGGACAGGGCTATCGGGGAGCTGTTTTTT. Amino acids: CASSLDRAIGELFF.

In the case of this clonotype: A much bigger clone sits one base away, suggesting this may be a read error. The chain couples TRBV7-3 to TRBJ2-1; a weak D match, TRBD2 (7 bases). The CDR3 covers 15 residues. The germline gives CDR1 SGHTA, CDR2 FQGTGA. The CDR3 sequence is CVSSLIGGQYNEQFF. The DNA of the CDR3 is TGTGTCAGCAGCTTAATCGGGGGGCAGTACAATGAGCAGTTCTTC. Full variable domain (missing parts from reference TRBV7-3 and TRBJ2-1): GAGVSQTPSNKVTEKGKYVELRCDPISGHTALYWYRQSLGQGPEFLIYFQGTGAADDSGLPNDRFFAVRPEGSVSTLKIQRTERGDSAVYLCVSSLIGGQYNEQFFGPGTRLTVL.

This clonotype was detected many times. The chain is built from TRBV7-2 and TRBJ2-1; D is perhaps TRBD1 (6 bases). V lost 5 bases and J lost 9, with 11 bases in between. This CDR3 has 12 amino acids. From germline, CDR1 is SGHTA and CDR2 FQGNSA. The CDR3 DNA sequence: TGTGCCAGCAGCCAGGGGCAGCGTGAGCAGTTCTTC. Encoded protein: CASSQGQREQFF.

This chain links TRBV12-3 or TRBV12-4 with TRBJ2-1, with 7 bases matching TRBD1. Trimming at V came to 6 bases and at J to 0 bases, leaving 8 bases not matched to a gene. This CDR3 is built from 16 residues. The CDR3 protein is CASSPLWDSSYNEQFF. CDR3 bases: TGTGCCAGCAGCCCCTTGTGGGACAGCTCCTACAATGAGCAGTTCTTC.

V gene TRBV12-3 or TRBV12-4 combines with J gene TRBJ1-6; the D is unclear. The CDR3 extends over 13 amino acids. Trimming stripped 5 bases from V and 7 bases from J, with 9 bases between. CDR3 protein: CASSTYSNSPLHF. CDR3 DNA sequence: TGTGCCAGCAGTACCTACAGCAATTCACCCCTCCACTTT.